This TCR beta chain was sequenced in a study of shared clonotypes between healthy human individuals. Naive CD8 cells comprised CD45RO-negative, CCR7-positively selected cells, excluding terminally differentiated effector memory CD45RA+ cells. V shed 0 bases and J shed 2 bases, with 17 bases lying between them. CDR1 and CDR2 (germline): SGHRS, YFSETQ. CDR3 length: 17 amino acids. Deep was the level at which the assay was run. The method was immunoSEQ multiplex PCR; TCRdb's version includes in-frame clones alone and lacks a portion of them. This table has 1.5 million to 2.5 million clones, 85% to 95% appearing once.

The V call is TRBV5-1, the J call TRBJ2-5; D is uncertain. The sequencing sample was made of naive CD8+ T cells sorted from blood. This TCR was sampled from a man younger than 35 in good health. The CDR3 coding sequence is TGCGCCAGCAGCTTGGTGGCTGGTACGTTGGGTCAAGAGACCCAGTACTTC. It translates to CASSLVAGTLGQETQYF. The variable domain in full, completed from reference TRBV5-1 and TRBJ2-5, reads KAGVTQTPRYLIKTRGQQVTLSCSPISGHRSVSWYQQTPGQGLQFLFEYFSETQRNKGNFPGRFSGRQFSNSRSEMNVSTLELGDSALYLCASSLVAGTLGQETQYFGPGTRLLVL.